This T cell receptor beta chain was sequenced in a study of blood T cell repertoires in COVID-19. Using immunoSEQ multiplex PCR, the repertoire was profiled, and TCRdb retains in-frame clones only, with some absent. Here the sample spans about 240,000 clones, 86% being singletons. This clone was detected only once. The ends lost 2 bases at V and 4 bases at J; junction bases unmatched: 6. Per the germline V gene, CDR1 is SGHNT and CDR2 is YYREEE (reference sequence). The CDR3 loop spans 15 amino acids. This sequence joins TRBV5-4 and TRBJ1-1, with TRBD1 matching 9 bases. Material for sequencing was peripheral blood. The TCR originated in a man aged 80 or over with acute or convalescent COVID-19. CDR3 DNA sequence: TGTGCCAGCAGCTTCCCGGACAGGGGCGGCACTGAAGCTTTCTTT. Translated, it gives CASSFPDRGGTEAFF. The full variable domain, in which reference TRBV5-4 and TRBJ1-1 provide the parts outside the CDR3, is ETGVTQSPTHLIKTRGQQVTLRCSSQSGHNTVSWYQQALGQGPQFIFQYYREEENGRGNFPPRFSGLQFPNYSSELNVNALELDDSALYLCASSFPDRGGTEAFFGQGTRLTVV.